The present entry profiles one T cell receptor beta chain with its context. No antigen is known for it. Libraries were prepared by immunoSEQ multiplex PCR; TCRdb keeps only in-frame clonotypes and omits some of them. The sample shows approximately 70,000 clones, around 82% of them seen only once. The germline V gene encodes CDR1 MNHNY and CDR2 SVGAGI (reference sequence). The CDR3 sequence is 15 residues long. Trimming at V came to 6 bases and at J to 5 bases, leaving 9 bases not matched to a gene. Frozen-stored PBMCs produced around 2.2 micrograms of genomic DNA for TCR beta libraries. This entry belongs to a study of cytotoxic CD8 clonotypes in ibrutinib-treated CLL. Overall study context: Response samples were drawn at a median of roughly 13 months of treatment, range 6 to 36.

General study findings and limits: Progressing and sustained-remission patients had different sampling times.

Sequencing was performed on PBMCs, taken at disease progression, from a patient treated with ibrutinib. The chain employs TRBV6-6 and TRBJ1-3; 8 bases line up with TRBD1. The receptor was derived from a human donor with chronic lymphocytic leukemia. The CDR3 loop is CASSRQDRVRNTIYF. The CDR3 bases are TGTGCCAGCAGCCGACAGGACAGGGTCCGAAACACCATATATTTT.